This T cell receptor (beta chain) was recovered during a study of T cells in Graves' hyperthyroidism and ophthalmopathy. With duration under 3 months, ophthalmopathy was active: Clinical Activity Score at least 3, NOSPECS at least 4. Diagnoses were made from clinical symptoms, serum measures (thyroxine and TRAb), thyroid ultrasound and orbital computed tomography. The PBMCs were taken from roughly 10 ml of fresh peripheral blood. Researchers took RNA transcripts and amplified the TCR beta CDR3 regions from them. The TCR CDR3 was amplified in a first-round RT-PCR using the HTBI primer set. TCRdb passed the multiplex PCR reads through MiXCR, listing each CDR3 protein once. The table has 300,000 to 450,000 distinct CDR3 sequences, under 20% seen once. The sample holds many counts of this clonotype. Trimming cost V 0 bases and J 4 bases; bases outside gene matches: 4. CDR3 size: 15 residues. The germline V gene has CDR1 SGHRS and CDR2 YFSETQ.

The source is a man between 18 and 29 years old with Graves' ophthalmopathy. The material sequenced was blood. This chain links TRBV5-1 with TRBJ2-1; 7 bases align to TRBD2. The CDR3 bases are TGCGCCAGCAGCTTGGTCTCTAGCGGTTACAATGAGCAGTTCTTC. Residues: CASSLVSSGYNEQFF.